These 23 T cell receptor beta chains were sequenced from one sample in a study of shared clonotypes between healthy human individuals. The table came from immunoSEQ multiplex PCR; TCRdb's copy has only in-frame clones and leaves some out. The data contain approximately 1,500,000 clones, approximately 97% of them singletons. Sequencing was performed on naive CD4+ T cells sorted from blood. Subset described: CD45RA+ positively selected. The receptor source for this set is a young man in good health.

A single count supports this clone. The chain uses TRBV18 and TRBJ2-3, with D maybe TRBD2 (5 bases). CDR1 and CDR2 (germline): KGHSH, LQKENI. The CDR3 is 16 amino acids. V lost 3 bases and J 4 bases, leaving 17 bases between the germline ends. CDR3 DNA sequence: TGTGCCAGCTCACCTCTTTCGGGATCAGTAGCAGATACGCAGTATTTT. Amino acids: CASSPLSGSVADTQYF. The variable domain in full, completed from reference TRBV18 and TRBJ2-3, reads NAGVMQNPRHLVRRRGQEARLRCSPMKGHSHVYWYRQLPEEGLKFMVYLQKENIIDESGMPKERFSAEFPKEGPSILRIQQVVRGDSAAYFCASSPLSGSVADTQYFGPGTRLTVL.

Details on this clone: The same CDR3 arises from other DNA sequences in this sample as well. CDR3 bases: TGCGCCAGCAGCTTGGGAGGACAGGGGGCTGGCGAGCAGTACTTC. Translation gives CASSLGGQGAGEQYF. V and J are TRBV5-1 and TRBJ2-7, with 11 positions matching TRBD1. Trimming at V came to 0 bases and at J to 6 bases, leaving 5 bases not matched to a gene. CDR1 and CDR2 from the germline V gene are SGHRS and YFSETQ. CDR3 length: 15 residues.

About this clone: The sample carries other DNA sequences with the same CDR3. The chain uses TRBV6-5 and TRBJ2-5; D is tentatively TRBD1 or TRBD2 (5 bases each). V was shortened by 2 bases and J by 5 bases, with 9 bases between the two germline ends. CDR3 size: 13 residues. CDR1 MNHEY and CDR2 SVGAGI come from the germline V gene. The CDR3 reads CASSYRGAETQYF. The CDR3 DNA sequence: TGTGCCAGCAGTTACCGAGGGGCGGAGACCCAGTACTTC.

The chain is built from TRBV7-9 and TRBJ1-2; tentative D call: TRBD1 (5 bases). Trimming took off 5 bases at V and 4 bases at J, with 17 bases between the two ends. This CDR3 spans 15 amino acids. CDR1 and CDR2 from the germline V gene are SEHNR and FQNEAQ (reference sequence). The DNA for the CDR3 is TGTGCCAGCAGCCCGAGGGACTCCACGGGCTATGGCTACACCTTC. This codes for CASSPRDSTGYGYTF.

The V and J genes are TRBV6-4 and TRBJ2-3; 8 positions match TRBD2. The CDR3 is 15 residues long. The V gene's germline CDR1 is MRHNA and CDR2 SNTAGT. With 8 bases clipped from V and 2 bases from J, the junction kept 9 bases outside the gene matches. The CDR3 region has the DNA TGTGCCAGCTCGGGCCGGGGACTAGTCACAGATACGCAGTATTTT. Translation gives CASSGRGLVTDTQYF.

The genes are TRBV7-2 and TRBJ1-1, with 7 positions matching TRBD1. This CDR3 is built from 14 residues. After removal of 3 bases from V and 9 bases from J, the junction contained 10 bases not matched to a gene. Germline CDR1 reads SGHTA; CDR2 reads FQGNSA. The CDR3 DNA sequence: TGTGCCAGCAGCTTGGTCTGGGACAGAGACAAAGCTTTCTTT. Amino acid sequence: CASSLVWDRDKAFF.

The chain has TRBV28 and TRBJ2-1; 9 bases are a match to TRBD1. The J segment lost 1 base and the V segment lost 5 bases, leaving 12 bases of the junction unmatched. This CDR3 is built from 18 residues. Germline V gene sequence: CDR1 MDHEN, CDR2 SYDVKM. The CDR3 is CASSPGTGKPTSYNEQFF. CDR3 coding DNA: TGTGCCAGCAGTCCCGGGACAGGGAAACCTACATCCTACAATGAGCAGTTCTTC. Full variable domain (rest looked up from reference TRBV28 and TRBJ2-1): DVKVTQSSRYLVKRTGEKVFLECVQDMDHENMFWYRQDPGLGLRLIYFSYDVKMKEKGDIPEGYSVSREKKERFSLILESASTNQTSMYLCASSPGTGKPTSYNEQFFGPGTRLTVL.

J is TRBJ2-1 and V is TRBV27; 8 bases agree with TRBD2. From germline, CDR1 is MNHEY and CDR2 SMNVEV (reference sequence). V was clipped by 8 bases and J by 8 bases; unmatched bases: 17. The CDR3 has 16 amino acids. CDR3 coding DNA: TGTGCCAGCCACCACCTGAGGGCGGGAGGATTCCATGAGCAGTTCTTC. Translated: CASHHLRAGGFHEQFF.

This chain uses TRBV28 with TRBJ2-7, with D possibly matching TRBD1 (6 bases). The ends were cut back, 5 bases at V and 3 bases at J, with 14 bases in the middle. There are 14 residues in the CDR3. The germline V gene encodes CDR1 MDHEN and CDR2 SYDVKM. The DNA for the CDR3 is TGTGCCAGCAGTGACGGGACACAGTACTACGAGCAGTACTTC. Its protein product is CASSDGTQYYEQYF.

This chain links TRBV30 with TRBJ2-7; 7 nucleotides align to TRBD1. Germline assignment: CDR1 GTSNPN and CDR2 SVGIG (reference sequence). Trimming cost V 2 bases and J 6 bases; bases outside gene matches: 7. This CDR3 contains 13 residues. In DNA form, the CDR3 reads TGTGCCTGGAGTCCGGACAGGTTGGGCGAGCAGTACTTC. Residues: CAWSPDRLGEQYF.

Points on this clone: The same CDR3 can be traced to other DNA sequences in this sample. The chain uses TRBV7-8 and TRBJ2-5, with 7 bases lining up with TRBD2. Trimming removed 1 base from V and 4 bases from J; junction bases left unmatched: 0. The germline gives CDR1 SGHVS, CDR2 FQNEAQ. The CDR3 has 13 residues. CDR3 in DNA: TGTGCCAGCAGCTTAGGCGGGAGAGAGACCCAGTACTTC. Translating it yields CASSLGGRETQYF.

The rearrangement uses TRBV5-1 and TRBJ2-7, with 9 nucleotides matching TRBD1. J lost 2 bases, V lost 4 bases, and 4 bases had no gene match. This CDR3 has 14 amino acids. Germline CDR1 SGHRS, CDR2 YFSETQ. The CDR3 DNA follows: TGCGCCAGCAGCCCCCGGACAGGGGCCTACGAGCAGTACTTC. This encodes CASSPRTGAYEQYF.

This chain uses TRBV29-1 with TRBJ2-1; the match to TRBD2 covers 12 bases. Germline CDR1 reads SQVTM; CDR2 reads ANQGSEA. The CDR3 has 15 amino acids. The junction had 5 bases not matched to a gene; V was cut back by 7 bases and J by 1 base. CDR3: CSARTSGTSYNEQFF. CDR3 nucleotides: TGCAGCGCCCGGACTAGCGGGACTTCCTACAATGAGCAGTTCTTC.

This clone was seen only a few times. The same CDR3 arises from other DNA sequences in this sample as well. V and J are TRBV15 and TRBJ2-7; 7 positions agree with TRBD1. Germline CDR1 LNHNV, CDR2 YYDKDF (reference sequence). The CDR3 has 14 amino acids. V lost 1 base to trimming and J lost 2 bases; unmatched junction nucleotides: 2. The CDR3 reads CATSRGQGPYEQYF. For the CDR3, the DNA is TGTGCCACCAGCAGAGGACAGGGACCCTACGAGCAGTACTTC.

This clone was picked up one time. The chain is built from TRBV5-1 and TRBJ2-5, with 7 positions matching TRBD1. CDR3 length: 13 amino acids. Germline trimming cut 3 bases from V and 5 bases from J; bases unmatched to any gene: 4. Germline V CDR1 and CDR2: SGHRS, YFSETQ. CDR3 DNA sequence: TGCGCCAGCAGCTCCGGGACAGTGGAGACCCAGTACTTC. It codes for CASSSGTVETQYF.

This chain links TRBV28 with TRBJ2-1; the D gene is possibly TRBD2 (6 bases). Germline loops: CDR1 MDHEN, CDR2 SYDVKM. V was trimmed by 6 bases and J by 0 bases, leaving 18 bases between them. CDR3 length: 17 residues. CDR3 DNA: TGTGCCAGCAGATCCCGGACCACTAGCAGCTCCTACAATGAGCAGTTCTTC. Amino acid sequence: CASRSRTTSSSYNEQFF.

Here the CDR3 reads CASRGRYGYTF. CDR3 nucleotide sequence: TGTGCCAGCAGGGGGAGGTATGGCTACACCTTC. The chain combines TRBV2 with TRBJ1-2; D unresolved. Germline loops: CDR1 SNHLY, CDR2 FYNNEI. CDR3 length equals 11 residues. V was pared by 6 bases and J by 5 bases, with 7 bases between.

The gene calls are TRBV27 and TRBJ1-1; D is unclear. The germline V gene encodes CDR1 MNHEY and CDR2 SMNVEV (reference sequence). The germline V and J ends were trimmed by 6 bases and 1 base, with 15 bases remaining between them. CDR3 length equals 15 residues. CDR3 region: CASRQARGENTEAFF. CDR3 nucleotide sequence: TGTGCCAGCAGGCAGGCCCGCGGGGAGAACACTGAAGCTTTCTTT.

This rearrangement joins TRBV7-9 to TRBJ2-7, with 12 bases lining up with TRBD2. Germline assignment: CDR1 SEHNR and CDR2 FQNEAQ (reference sequence). The V and J ends lost 4 bases and 5 bases, in that order; junction bases with no gene match: 6. CDR3 size: 15 residues. CDR3 bases: TGTGCCAGCAGCTATCGACTAGCGGGAGCGAACGAGCAGTACTTC. Translated: CASSYRLAGANEQYF.

This rearrangement joins TRBV11-2 to TRBJ2-7, with D hard to call. The germline V and J ends were trimmed by 6 bases and 6 bases, with 21 bases remaining between them. The CDR3 loop spans 15 amino acids. The germline V gene encodes CDR1 SGHAT and CDR2 FQNNGV. The CDR3 DNA sequence: TGTGCCAGCAGAAAACCGGGCCAGGCTAATGGCGAGCAGTACTTC. Its translation: CASRKPGQANGEQYF.

The chain couples TRBV25-1 to TRBJ1-1, with D tentatively TRBD1 (5 bases). The CDR3 is 12 residues long. Germline values: CDR1 MGHDK, CDR2 SYGVNS. Deletions cut 6 bases from V and 8 bases from J, with 13 bases between. The CDR3 coding sequence is TGTGCCAGCAGGGGGCCTTGGGACGAAGCTTTCTTT. It yields the protein CASRGPWDEAFF.

V gene TRBV5-1 combines with J gene TRBJ2-7, with TRBD2 matching over 16 bases. The CDR3 is 18 amino acids. Germline CDR1 is SGHRS and CDR2 is YFSETQ. V was pared by 3 bases and J by 7 bases, with 13 bases of the junction left unmatched. CDR3 region: CASSSGLAGGPRGREQYF. The CDR3, as DNA: TGCGCCAGCAGCTCGGGACTAGCGGGAGGGCCCAGGGGAAGGGAGCAGTACTTC. Full variable domain (missing parts from reference TRBV5-1 and TRBJ2-7): KAGVTQTPRYLIKTRGQQVTLSCSPISGHRSVSWYQQTPGQGLQFLFEYFSETQRNKGNFPGRFSGRQFSNSRSEMNVSTLELGDSALYLCASSSGLAGGPRGREQYFGPGTRLTVT.

The chain couples TRBV19 to TRBJ2-5; D unclear. The CDR3 sequence is 13 residues long. The ends were cut back, 5 bases at V and 4 bases at J, with 11 bases in the middle. Germline CDR1 is LNHDA and CDR2 is SQIVND (reference sequence). Here the CDR3 DNA reads TGTGCCAGTAGTGGGCTAGTTGGAGAGACCCAGTACTTC. Translating gives CASSGLVGETQYF.